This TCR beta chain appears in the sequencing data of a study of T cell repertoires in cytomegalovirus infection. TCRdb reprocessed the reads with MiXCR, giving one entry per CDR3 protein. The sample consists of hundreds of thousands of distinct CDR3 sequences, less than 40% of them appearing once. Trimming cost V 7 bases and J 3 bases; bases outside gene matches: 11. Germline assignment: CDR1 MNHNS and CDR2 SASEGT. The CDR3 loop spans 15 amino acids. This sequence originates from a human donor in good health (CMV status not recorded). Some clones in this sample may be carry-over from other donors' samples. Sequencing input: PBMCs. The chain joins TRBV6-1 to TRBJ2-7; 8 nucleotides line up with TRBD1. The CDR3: CASTSLRTGFYEQYF. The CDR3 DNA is TGTGCCAGCACGAGTCTGAGGACAGGGTTCTACGAGCAGTACTTC.